This passage covers 31 T cell receptor beta chains from one sample sequenced in a study of blood T cell repertoires in COVID-19. Clones were read by immunoSEQ multiplex PCR, and TCRdb kept only the in-frame ones, dropping some. The top ten hold 4% to 5.5% of the sample, which has approximately 110,000 clones, around three quarters seen once. The sequenced material came from peripheral blood. These receptor sequences come from a human donor in a cohort sampled during active or convalescent COVID-19.

With regard to this clone: Other nucleotide sequences from this sample produce the same CDR3. The chain uses TRBV4-1 and TRBJ2-3; tentatively, D is TRBD2 (5 bases). CDR3 length: 14 amino acids. CDR1 MGHRA and CDR2 YSYEKL come from the germline V gene. Trimming stripped 4 bases from V and 1 base from J, with 9 bases between. The CDR3, as DNA: TGCGCCAGCAGCCTGGCGAGGGGCACAGATACGCAGTATTTT. Protein: CASSLARGTDTQYF.

In this sample, this clone turned up many times. V is TRBV19 and J is TRBJ1-5; TRBD1 agrees at 9 bases. The V gene's germline CDR1 is LNHDA and CDR2 SQIVND (reference sequence). The J segment lost 6 bases and the V segment lost 4 bases, leaving 7 bases of the junction unmatched. The CDR3 contains 15 residues. The CDR3 loop reads CASSTIQGAVQPQHF. The CDR3 nucleotides read TGTGCCAGTAGTACGATACAGGGGGCGGTTCAGCCCCAGCATTTT.

This clone was observed a few times. The rearrangement joins TRBV6-2 or TRBV6-3 to TRBJ1-1, with TRBD1 as a possible D gene (5 bases). The CDR3 runs 14 residues. Trimming cost V 3 bases and J 8 bases, with 16 bases left between them. CDR1 is MNHEY, CDR2 SVGEGT, per germline. CDR3 protein: CASSYAGPRAEAFF. The CDR3, as DNA: TGTGCCAGCAGTTATGCGGGACCTAGGGCAGAAGCTTTCTTT.

The chain's CDR3 is CASSAATGVASGANVLTF. The CDR3 DNA follows: TGTGCCAGCAGCGCCGCGACAGGGGTCGCCTCTGGGGCCAACGTCCTGACTTTC. The V call is TRBV9, the J call TRBJ2-6, with 8 bases fitting TRBD1. Looked up from germline, CDR1 is SGDLS and CDR2 is YYNGEE. This CDR3 comprises 18 residues. The V gene end was trimmed by 3 bases and the J gene end by 0 bases; junction bases not matched to a gene: 8.

The V and J genes are TRBV5-1 and TRBJ2-1, with D possibly matching TRBD2 (5 bases). Germline V CDR1 and CDR2: SGHRS, YFSETQ. This CDR3 contains 15 residues. Trimming cost V 3 bases and J 1 base, with 11 bases left between them. The CDR3 protein is CASSSVRGSYNEQFF. The DNA of the CDR3 is TGCGCCAGCAGCTCCGTACGAGGGTCCTACAATGAGCAGTTCTTC.

This chain joins TRBV7-2 and TRBJ1-4; the match to TRBD1 covers 8 bases. From germline, CDR1 is SGHTA and CDR2 FQGNSA. V dropped 5 bases and J dropped 9; count of bases not matched to a gene: 14. CDR3 length equals 16 residues. As DNA, the CDR3 is TGTGCCAGCAGCCCTTGGGACACAGGGGGAACTAAAAAACTGTTTTTT. Amino acid sequence: CASSPWDTGGTKKLFF.

The chain carries TRBV4-3 and TRBJ2-1; 13 positions agree with TRBD2. The junction had 9 bases not matched to a gene; V was cut back by 0 bases and J by 10 bases. The CDR3 loop spans 17 amino acids. Per germline, CDR1 LGHNA and CDR2 YSLEER. As DNA, the CDR3 is TGCGCCAGCAGCCAAGATCCGGGACTAGCGGGGTACGGGGAGCAGTTCTTC. This codes for CASSQDPGLAGYGEQFF.

The V call is TRBV4-1, the J call TRBJ1-6; 8 nucleotides agree with TRBD1. CDR3 length equals 16 residues. Trimming at V came to 4 bases and at J to 7 bases, leaving 9 bases not matched to a gene. Per germline, CDR1 MGHRA and CDR2 YSYEKL. The CDR3 here is CASSLYGQGRNSPLHF. DNA for the CDR3: TGCGCCAGCAGCCTCTATGGACAGGGACGGAATTCACCCCTCCACTTT.

V and J are TRBV27 and TRBJ2-3, with 11 nucleotides matching TRBD2. Germline lookup yields CDR1 MNHEY and CDR2 SMNVEV (reference sequence). The junction had 11 bases not matched to a gene; V was cut back by 4 bases and J by 8 bases. There are 16 residues in the CDR3. CDR3: CASSSLSGRAHVTQYF. The CDR3 DNA reads TGTGCCAGCAGTTCCCTTAGCGGGAGGGCCCACGTTACGCAGTATTTT.

This clone showed up just a few times. One end of the junction does not line up with germline, which may come from a read error. The chain is built from TRBV7-3 and TRBJ2-2, with 12 nucleotides matching TRBD2. This CDR3 contains 19 residues. Looked up from germline, CDR1 is SGHTA and CDR2 is FQGTGA. This CDR3 reads CASSLTWASGRANTGELFF. As DNA, the CDR3 is TGTGCCAGCAGCCTAACATGGGCTAGCGGGAGGGCGAACACCGGGGAGCTGTTTTTT.

This clone has more than one count but fewer than ten. The chain recombines TRBV7-2 with TRBJ2-3, with 16 bases that match TRBD2. Germline V gene data show CDR1 as SGHTA and CDR2 as FQGNSA. This CDR3 contains 21 residues. After removal of 0 bases from V and 3 bases from J, the junction contained 12 bases not matched to a gene. The CDR3, as DNA: TGTGCCAGCAGCTTAGCTCCGGGACTAGCGGGGGGGAGTGGTCGGACAGATACGCAGTATTTT. Translating it yields CASSLAPGLAGGSGRTDTQYF.

V gene TRBV7-9 combines with J gene TRBJ2-5, with 7 bases lining up with TRBD1. The CDR3 length is 17 residues. CDR1 and CDR2 from the germline V gene are SEHNR and FQNEAQ (reference sequence). The J segment lost 2 bases and the V segment lost 0 bases, leaving 9 bases of the junction unmatched. The CDR3 protein is CASSLALTGDWQETQYF. CDR3 in DNA: TGTGCCAGCAGCTTAGCGTTAACAGGGGATTGGCAAGAGACCCAGTACTTC.

This clone was recorded a few times. V and J are TRBV19 and TRBJ2-7; 9 bases fit TRBD2. V lost 6 bases and J lost 1; bases outside the gene matches: 7. Germline V gene sequence: CDR1 LNHDA, CDR2 SQIVND (reference sequence). The CDR3 is made up of 15 amino acids. CDR3: CASSRLAVKSYEQYF. The DNA of the CDR3 is TGTGCCAGTAGCAGACTAGCGGTAAAATCCTACGAGCAGTACTTC. Using reference TRBV19 and TRBJ2-7 for the parts outside the CDR3, the full variable domain is DGGITQSPKYLFRKEGQNVTLSCEQNLNHDAMYWYRQDPGQGLRLIYYSQIVNDFQKGDIAEGYSVSREKKESFPLTVTSAQKNPTAFYLCASSRLAVKSYEQYFGPGTRLTVT.

This clone was picked up one time. The gene calls are TRBV7-8 and TRBJ2-2; maybe TRBD2 (6 bases). CDR1 SGHVS and CDR2 FQNEAQ come from the germline V gene. V lost 4 bases, J lost 2 bases, and 14 bases lay in between. The CDR3 has 16 amino acids. The CDR3 bases are TGTGCCAGCAGCTCCGTGGAGGGAGGTAACACCGGGGAGCTGTTTTTT. Translation: CASSSVEGGNTGELFF. The full variable domain, completed using reference TRBV7-8 and TRBJ2-2, is GAGVSQSPRYKVAKRGQDVALRCDPISGHVSLFWYQQALGQGPEFLTYFQNEAQLDKSGLPSDRFFAERPEGSVSTLKIQRTQQEDSAVYLCASSSVEGGNTGELFFGEGSRLTVL.

V usage is TRBV6-2 or TRBV6-3 and J usage is TRBJ1-1; possibly TRBD1 for D (5 bases). The CDR3 spans 13 residues. The V gene's germline CDR1 is MNHEY and CDR2 SVGEGT. The V gene lost 6 bases and the J gene lost 1 base, with 9 bases spanning the gap. The CDR3 DNA is TGTGCCAGCAGCAACACAGGGAACACTGAAGCTTTCTTT. Translation gives CASSNTGNTEAFF.

The V call is TRBV19, the J call TRBJ1-1, with 10 bases matching TRBD1. Germline-derived CDR1 and CDR2 are LNHDA and SQIVND (reference sequence). Trimming removed 8 bases from V and 2 bases from J; junction bases left unmatched: 5. The CDR3 loop spans 14 amino acids. The CDR3 DNA follows: TGTGCCAGTTGGGACAGGGGCGTTAACACTGAAGCTTTCTTT. Translated: CASWDRGVNTEAFF.

There are a few counts of this clone. This sequence joins TRBV11-2 and TRBJ2-2; the D gene is possibly TRBD1 (5 bases). V lost 0 bases and J lost 5, with 10 bases in between. CDR1 is SGHAT and CDR2 is FQNNGV in the germline V gene. The length of the CDR3 is 15 residues. The CDR3 is CASSLEGRATGELFF. The DNA for the CDR3 is TGTGCCAGCAGCTTAGAGGGGCGCGCGACCGGGGAGCTGTTTTTT.

The rearrangement links TRBV6-5 to TRBJ2-2, with a tentative D call TRBD1 (5 bases). CDR1 is MNHEY, CDR2 SVGAGI, per germline. Trimming removed 7 bases at V and 2 bases at J, with 14 bases between. The CDR3 has 15 amino acids. CDR3 sequence: CASNVGAVNTGELFF. CDR3 nucleotide sequence: TGTGCCAGCAATGTTGGGGCAGTAAACACCGGGGAGCTGTTTTTT.

In this sample, this clone turned up once. This chain uses TRBV9 with TRBJ2-3, with TRBD1 as a possible D gene (5 bases). The CDR3 runs to 17 residues. CDR1 and CDR2 from the germline V gene are SGDLS and YYNGEE. The germline V and J ends were trimmed by 0 bases and 2 bases, with 16 bases remaining between them. The CDR3: CASSVDGGAVITDTQYF. CDR3 sequence (DNA): TGTGCCAGCAGCGTAGATGGTGGGGCAGTGATCACAGATACGCAGTATTTT.

A few counts support this clone. The rearrangement uses TRBV28 and TRBJ1-5; D gene ambiguous. CDR3 length: 16 residues. Trimming stripped 2 bases from V and 1 base from J, with 12 bases between. CDR1 is MDHEN and CDR2 is SYDVKM in the germline V gene. The CDR3 coding sequence is TGTGCCAGCAGTTTAGGTATGACATCCAGCAATCAGCCCCAGCATTTT. This gives the protein CASSLGMTSSNQPQHF.

V gene TRBV7-6 combines with J gene TRBJ2-7, with 7 bases lining up with TRBD2. The CDR3 totals 15 residues. V was pared by 4 bases and J by 5 bases, with 11 bases of the junction left unmatched. Germline CDR1 and CDR2: SGHVS and FNYEAQ. The CDR3 reads CASSSSGVVSDEQYF. CDR3 nucleotides: TGTGCCAGCAGCTCTAGCGGCGTCGTAAGCGACGAGCAGTACTTC.

V is TRBV5-1 and J is TRBJ2-3; 9 nucleotides align to TRBD2. Germline loops: CDR1 SGHRS, CDR2 YFSETQ. This CDR3 comprises 16 residues. The junction had 5 bases not matched to a gene; V was cut back by 0 bases and J by 3 bases. The CDR3 protein is CASSLDLAGLTDTQYF. The CDR3 DNA is TGCGCCAGCAGCTTGGACCTAGCGGGGTTGACAGATACGCAGTATTTT.

The rearrangement uses TRBV24-1 and TRBJ2-6, with unresolved D. The V gene's germline CDR1 is KGHDR and CDR2 SFDVKD. The V end was cut by 5 bases, the J end by 0 bases, with 13 bases between. The CDR3 extends over 17 amino acids. The CDR3 spells CATSAVIGDSGANVLTF. The CDR3 DNA reads as TGTGCCACCAGTGCGGTAATTGGAGACTCTGGGGCCAACGTCCTGACTTTC.

The chain carries TRBV7-9 and TRBJ1-2; 9 bases line up with TRBD1. The CDR3 has 17 residues. The junction had 16 bases not matched to a gene; V was cut back by 4 bases and J by 7 bases. Germline values: CDR1 SEHNR, CDR2 FQNEAQ (reference sequence). The CDR3 here is CASSSLEGTGKLGGYTF. Here the CDR3 DNA reads TGTGCCAGCAGCTCTTTAGAAGGGACAGGGAAGCTTGGTGGCTACACCTTC.

The CDR3 is CASSLGGEAYEQYF. The CDR3 nucleotides are TGTGCCAGCAGCCTCGGAGGAGAGGCCTACGAGCAGTACTTC. The chain carries TRBV6-5 and TRBJ2-7; possibly TRBD2 for D (5 bases). The CDR3 extends over 14 amino acids. The V and J ends lost 6 bases and 2 bases respectively, with 14 bases between them. Germline V gives CDR1 MNHEY, CDR2 SVGAGI.

CDR3 sequence reads: CASSPGSASGGQETQYF. The DNA of the CDR3 is TGTGCCAGCAGCCCCGGGAGCGCTAGCGGGGGACAAGAGACCCAGTACTTC. V usage is TRBV7-2 and J usage is TRBJ2-5; 10 bases line up with TRBD2. V shed 5 bases and J 2 bases; nucleotides not matched to a gene: 11. Per the germline V gene, CDR1 is SGHTA and CDR2 is FQGNSA. This CDR3 has 17 residues.

This chain joins TRBV19 and TRBJ2-1; 7 bases line up with TRBD2. Trimming took 2 bases from V and 6 from J; bases not matched to a gene: 7. This CDR3 comprises 15 residues. Germline V gene data show CDR1 as LNHDA and CDR2 as SQIVND (reference sequence). CDR3 protein: CASSIWRPGGNEQFF. The CDR3 nucleotides read TGTGCCAGTAGTATATGGCGACCGGGGGGCAATGAGCAGTTCTTC.

This clone has a single count. This chain links TRBV7-2 with TRBJ2-1; 8 nucleotides align to TRBD2. The J segment lost 4 bases and the V segment lost 3 bases, leaving 8 bases of the junction unmatched. Germline V gene data show CDR1 as SGHTA and CDR2 as FQGNSA. The CDR3 is 16 residues long. DNA of the CDR3: TGTGCCAGCAGCTTGAACTCACTAGCGGATTACAATGAGCAGTTCTTC. Translated: CASSLNSLADYNEQFF.

This chain uses TRBV27 with TRBJ1-6; D might be TRBD1 (5 bases). Germline V CDR1 and CDR2: MNHEY, SMNVEV (reference sequence). This CDR3 region has 15 residues. V was shortened by 5 bases and J by 2 bases, with 10 bases between the two germline ends. CDR3 sequence: CASSGDRTYNSPLHF. CDR3 nucleotides: TGTGCCAGCAGTGGCGACAGAACCTATAATTCACCCCTCCACTTT.

The chain employs TRBV6-1 and TRBJ1-6; 9 positions agree with TRBD1. The germline V gene has CDR1 MNHNS and CDR2 SASEGT. This CDR3 is 16 amino acids long. The trim removed 0 bases at V and 9 bases at J, leaving 6 bases unmatched. The CDR3 is CASSEAITGGRSPLHF. Written as DNA, the CDR3 is TGTGCCAGCAGTGAAGCGATCACAGGGGGCCGTTCACCCCTCCACTTT.

V is TRBV7-6 and J is TRBJ2-3; D gene uncertain. Trimming removed 1 base from V and 0 bases from J, with 8 bases in between. The germline gives CDR1 SGHVS, CDR2 FNYEAQ. This CDR3 has 15 amino acids. The DNA of the CDR3 is TGTGCCAGCAGCTTAGGGGCTACCAGCACAGATACGCAGTATTTT. It yields the protein CASSLGATSTDTQYF.